Listed here is a single T cell receptor beta chain. Germline CDR1 and CDR2: SGHTA and FQGNSA. The CDR3 has 18 amino acids. V dropped 1 base and J dropped 3; count of bases not matched to a gene: 11. Under the authors' procedure: It was from reference gene primer amplification that nucleated cell counts were estimated. Profiled with immunoSEQ multiplex PCR; TCRdb holds only in-frame clones, not every one. D and trimming were read from the DNA, whereas the V and J calls and clone size are those reported in that table. The repertoire holds approximately 210,000 clones, with nearly 90% as singletons. This sample is drawn from a study of blood T cell repertoires in COVID-19. Study summary: Italy, Spain and the United States were the sources of the convalescent and acute COVID-19 samples. Sources were T cells, B-cell-depleted T cells, or PBMCs; the material itself was cDNA or gDNA.

This clonotype originated in a woman in her thirties or forties who had recovered from COVID-19. Material for sequencing was peripheral blood. The chain joins TRBV7-2 to TRBJ2-3, with 9 bases identical to TRBD2. The CDR3 region has the DNA TGTGCCAGCAGCTTAGTTTCCCGCGGGAGGGGGAGGACAGATACGCAGTATTTT. It codes for CASSLVSRGRGRTDTQYF.